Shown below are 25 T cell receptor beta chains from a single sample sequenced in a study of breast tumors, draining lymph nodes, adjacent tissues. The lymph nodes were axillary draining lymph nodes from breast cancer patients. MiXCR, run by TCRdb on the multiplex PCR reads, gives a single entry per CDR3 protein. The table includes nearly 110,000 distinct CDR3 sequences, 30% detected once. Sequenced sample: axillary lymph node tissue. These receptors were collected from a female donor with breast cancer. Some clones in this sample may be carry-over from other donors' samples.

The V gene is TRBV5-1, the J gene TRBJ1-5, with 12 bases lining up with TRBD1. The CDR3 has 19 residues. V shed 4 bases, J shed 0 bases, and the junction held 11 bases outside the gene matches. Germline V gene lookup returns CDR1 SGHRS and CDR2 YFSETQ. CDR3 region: CASSPGTGGWNTSNQPQHF. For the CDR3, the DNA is TGCGCCAGCAGCCCCGGGACAGGGGGCTGGAACACTAGCAATCAGCCCCAGCATTTT.

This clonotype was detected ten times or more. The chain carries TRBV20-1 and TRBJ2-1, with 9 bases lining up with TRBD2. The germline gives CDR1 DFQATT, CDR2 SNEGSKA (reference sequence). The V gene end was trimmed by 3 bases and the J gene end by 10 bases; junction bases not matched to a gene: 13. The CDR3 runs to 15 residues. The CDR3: CSAREGSGGPREQFF. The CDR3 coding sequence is TGCAGTGCTAGGGAGGGTAGCGGGGGCCCTAGGGAGCAGTTCTTC.

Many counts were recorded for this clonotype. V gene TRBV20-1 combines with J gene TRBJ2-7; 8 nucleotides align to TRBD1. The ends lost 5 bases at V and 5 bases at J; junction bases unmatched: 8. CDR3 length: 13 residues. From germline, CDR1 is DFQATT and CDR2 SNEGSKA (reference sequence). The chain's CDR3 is CSAYSRGHDEQYF. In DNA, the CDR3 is TGCAGTGCTTATTCCAGGGGGCACGACGAGCAGTACTTC.

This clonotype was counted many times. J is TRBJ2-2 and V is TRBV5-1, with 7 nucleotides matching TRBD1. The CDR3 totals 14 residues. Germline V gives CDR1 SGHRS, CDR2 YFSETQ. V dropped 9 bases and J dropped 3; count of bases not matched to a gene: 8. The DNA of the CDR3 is TGCGCCACGAAGGGGGCTGGCGACACCGGGGAGCTGTTTTTT. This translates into CATKGAGDTGELFF.

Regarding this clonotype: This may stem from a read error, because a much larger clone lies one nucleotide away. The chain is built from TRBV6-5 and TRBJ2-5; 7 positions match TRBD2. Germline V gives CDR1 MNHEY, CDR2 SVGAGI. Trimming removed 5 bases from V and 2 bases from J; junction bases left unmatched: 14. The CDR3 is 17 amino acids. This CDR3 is CASSHPRVAGRQETQYF. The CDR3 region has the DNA TGTGCCAGCAGTCACCCGAGGGTAGCGGGCAGACAAGAGACCCAGTACTTC.

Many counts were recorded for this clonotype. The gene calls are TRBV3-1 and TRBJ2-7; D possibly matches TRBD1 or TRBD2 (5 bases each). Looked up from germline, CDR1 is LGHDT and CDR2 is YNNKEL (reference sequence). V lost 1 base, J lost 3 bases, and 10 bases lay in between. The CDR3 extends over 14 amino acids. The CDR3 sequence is CASSQAAGSYEQYF. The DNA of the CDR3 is TGTGCCAGCAGCCAAGCCGCAGGGAGCTACGAGCAGTACTTC.

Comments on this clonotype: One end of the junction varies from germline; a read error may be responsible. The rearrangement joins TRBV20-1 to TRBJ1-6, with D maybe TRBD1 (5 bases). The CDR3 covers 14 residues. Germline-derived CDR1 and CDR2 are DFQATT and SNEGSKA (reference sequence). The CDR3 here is CSARVVRGGSPLQF. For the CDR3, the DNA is TGCAGTGCTAGAGTTGTTAGGGGAGGTTCCCCCCTCCAGTTT.

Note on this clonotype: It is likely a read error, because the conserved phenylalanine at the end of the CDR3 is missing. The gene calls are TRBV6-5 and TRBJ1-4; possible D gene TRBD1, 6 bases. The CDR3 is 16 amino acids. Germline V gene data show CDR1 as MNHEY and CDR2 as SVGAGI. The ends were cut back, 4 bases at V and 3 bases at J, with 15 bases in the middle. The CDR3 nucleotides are TGTGCCAGCAGTTTAAGATCCGGGACACCTAATGAAAAACTGTTTTTG. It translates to CASSLRSGTPNEKLFL.

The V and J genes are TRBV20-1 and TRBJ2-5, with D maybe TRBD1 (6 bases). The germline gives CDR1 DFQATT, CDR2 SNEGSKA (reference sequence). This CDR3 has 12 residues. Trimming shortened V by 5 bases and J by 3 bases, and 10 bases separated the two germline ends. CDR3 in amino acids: CSAGYREETQYF. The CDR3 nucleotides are TGCAGTGCTGGGTACAGGGAAGAGACCCAGTACTTC.

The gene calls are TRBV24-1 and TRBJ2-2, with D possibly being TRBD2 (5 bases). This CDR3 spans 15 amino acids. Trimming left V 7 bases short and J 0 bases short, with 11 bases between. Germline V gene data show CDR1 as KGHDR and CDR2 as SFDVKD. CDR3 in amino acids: CATRSGDANTGELFF. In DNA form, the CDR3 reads TGTGCCACCAGGAGCGGAGACGCGAACACCGGGGAGCTGTTTTTT.

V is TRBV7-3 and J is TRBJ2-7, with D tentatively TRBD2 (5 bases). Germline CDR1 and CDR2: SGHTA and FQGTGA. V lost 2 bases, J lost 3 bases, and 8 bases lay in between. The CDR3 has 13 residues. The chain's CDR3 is CASSLYRDYEQYF. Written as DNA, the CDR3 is TGTGCCAGCAGCTTATATCGGGACTACGAGCAGTACTTC. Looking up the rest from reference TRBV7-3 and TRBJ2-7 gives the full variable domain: GAGVSQTPSNKVTEKGKYVELRCDPISGHTALYWYRQSLGQGPEFLIYFQGTGAADDSGLPNDRFFAVRPEGSVSTLKIQRTERGDSAVYLCASSLYRDYEQYFGPGTRLTVT.

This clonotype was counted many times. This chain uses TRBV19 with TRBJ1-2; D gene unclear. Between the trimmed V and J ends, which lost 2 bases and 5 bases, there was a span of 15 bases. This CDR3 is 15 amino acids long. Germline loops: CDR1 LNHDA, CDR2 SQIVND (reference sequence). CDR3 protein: CASSISVAPIYGYTF. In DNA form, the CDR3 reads TGTGCCAGTAGTATATCGGTCGCACCCATTTATGGCTACACCTTC.

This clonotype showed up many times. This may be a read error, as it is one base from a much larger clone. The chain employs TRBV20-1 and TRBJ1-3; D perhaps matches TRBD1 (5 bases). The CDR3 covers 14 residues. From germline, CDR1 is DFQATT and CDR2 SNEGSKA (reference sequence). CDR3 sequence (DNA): TGCAGTGCTAGACAGGGTCCCTCTGGAACCACCATATATTTT. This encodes CSARQGPSGTTIYF.

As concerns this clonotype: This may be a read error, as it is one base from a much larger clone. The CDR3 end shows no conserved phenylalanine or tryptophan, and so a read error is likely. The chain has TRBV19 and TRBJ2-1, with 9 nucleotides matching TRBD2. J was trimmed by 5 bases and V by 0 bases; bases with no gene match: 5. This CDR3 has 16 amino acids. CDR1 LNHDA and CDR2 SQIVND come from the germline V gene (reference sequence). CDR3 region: CASSIEREGRNNEQFS. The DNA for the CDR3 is TGTGCCAGTAGTATAGAGCGGGAGGGGAGAAACAATGAGCAGTTCTCC.

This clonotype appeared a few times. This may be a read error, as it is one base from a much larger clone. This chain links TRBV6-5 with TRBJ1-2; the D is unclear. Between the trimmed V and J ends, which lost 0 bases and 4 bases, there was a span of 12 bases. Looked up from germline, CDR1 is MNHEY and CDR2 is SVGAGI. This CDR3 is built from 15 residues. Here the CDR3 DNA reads TGTGCCAGCAGTTACTCCGGACGAACCCCCTATGGCTACACCTTC. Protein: CASSYSGRTPYGYTF.

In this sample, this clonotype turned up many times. CDR3 coding DNA: TGTGCCAGCAGCCAGCCAGGACAGGGCGTCTATGGCTACACCTTC. Translating it yields CASSQPGQGVYGYTF. This chain connects TRBV4-2 to TRBJ1-2; 8 nucleotides match TRBD1. This CDR3 spans 15 amino acids. After removal of 3 bases from V and 4 bases from J, the junction contained 7 bases not matched to a gene. The germline CDR1 and CDR2 sequences are LGHNA and YNFKEQ.

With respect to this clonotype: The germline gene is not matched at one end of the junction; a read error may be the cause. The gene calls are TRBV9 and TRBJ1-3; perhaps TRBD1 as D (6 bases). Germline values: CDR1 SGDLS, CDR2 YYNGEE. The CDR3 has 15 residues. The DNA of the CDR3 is TGTGCCAGCAGCGTAGGAGGCAGGGGTGGAAACACCACATATTTT. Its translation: CASSVGGRGGNTTYF.

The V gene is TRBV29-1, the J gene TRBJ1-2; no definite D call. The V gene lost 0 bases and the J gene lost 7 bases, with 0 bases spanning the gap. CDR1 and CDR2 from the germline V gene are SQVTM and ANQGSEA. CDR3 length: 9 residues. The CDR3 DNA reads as TGCAGCGTTGAAGATGGCTACACCTTC. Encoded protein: CSVEDGYTF.

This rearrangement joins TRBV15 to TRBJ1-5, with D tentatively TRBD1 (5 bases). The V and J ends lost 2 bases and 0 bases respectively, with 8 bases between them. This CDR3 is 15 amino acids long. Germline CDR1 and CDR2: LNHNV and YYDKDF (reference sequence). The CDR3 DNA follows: TGTGCCACCAGCAGAAGGGGTAATAGCAATCAGCCCCAGCATTTT. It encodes CATSRRGNSNQPQHF.

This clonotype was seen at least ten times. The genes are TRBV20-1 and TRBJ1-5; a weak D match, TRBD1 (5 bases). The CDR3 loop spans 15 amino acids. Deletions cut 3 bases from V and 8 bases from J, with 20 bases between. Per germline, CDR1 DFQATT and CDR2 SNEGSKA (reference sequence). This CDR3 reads CSASNWLEGTEPQHF. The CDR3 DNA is TGCAGTGCTAGTAATTGGCTAGAGGGGACGGAGCCCCAGCATTTT.

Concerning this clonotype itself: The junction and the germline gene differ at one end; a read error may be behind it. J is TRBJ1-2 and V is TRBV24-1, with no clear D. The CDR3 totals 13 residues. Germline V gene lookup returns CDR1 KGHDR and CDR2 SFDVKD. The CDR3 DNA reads TGTGCCACCAGTGTTGGAGGGAACTATGGCTACACATTC. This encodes CATSVGGNYGYTF.

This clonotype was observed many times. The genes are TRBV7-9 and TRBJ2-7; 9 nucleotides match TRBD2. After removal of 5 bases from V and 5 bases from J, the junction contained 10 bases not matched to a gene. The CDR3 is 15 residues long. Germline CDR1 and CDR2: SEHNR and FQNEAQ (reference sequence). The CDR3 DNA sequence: TGTGCCAGCAGCCCTCCGGGACTAGCTGAGAACGAGCAGTACTTC. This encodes CASSPPGLAENEQYF. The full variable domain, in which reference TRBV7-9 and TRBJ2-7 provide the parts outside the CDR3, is DTGVSQNPRHKITKRGQNVTFRCDPISEHNRLYWYRQTLGQGPEFLTYFQNEAQLEKSRLLSDRFSAERPKGSFSTLEIQRTEQGDSAMYLCASSPPGLAENEQYFGPGTRLTVT.

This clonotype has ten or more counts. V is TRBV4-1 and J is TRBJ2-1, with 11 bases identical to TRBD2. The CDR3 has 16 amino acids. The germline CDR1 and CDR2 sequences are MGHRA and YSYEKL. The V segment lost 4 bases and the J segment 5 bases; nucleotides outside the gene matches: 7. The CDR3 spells CASSLLLAGGNNEQFF. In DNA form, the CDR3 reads TGCGCCAGCAGCCTCCTTCTAGCGGGGGGCAACAATGAGCAGTTCTTC.

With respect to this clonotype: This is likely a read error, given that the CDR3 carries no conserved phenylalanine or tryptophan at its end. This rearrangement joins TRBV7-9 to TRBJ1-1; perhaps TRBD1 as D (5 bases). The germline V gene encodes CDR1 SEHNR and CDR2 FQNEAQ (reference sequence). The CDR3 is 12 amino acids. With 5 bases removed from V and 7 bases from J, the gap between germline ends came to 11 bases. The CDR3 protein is CASSLVTVEAFL. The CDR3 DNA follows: TGTGCCAGCAGCCTCGTGACAGTTGAAGCTTTCCTT.

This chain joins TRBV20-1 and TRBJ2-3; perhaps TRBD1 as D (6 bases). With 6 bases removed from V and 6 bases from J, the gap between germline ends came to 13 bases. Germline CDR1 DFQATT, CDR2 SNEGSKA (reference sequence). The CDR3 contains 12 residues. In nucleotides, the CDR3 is TGCAGTGCAAATCAGGGGTCGGATACGCAGTATTTT. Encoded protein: CSANQGSDTQYF.